This T cell receptor (beta chain) was obtained from a study of blood T cell repertoires in COVID-19. Study-wide context: The United States, Italy and Spain provided the acute and convalescent COVID-19 samples. Sources were T cells, B-cell-depleted T cells, or PBMCs; the material itself was cDNA or gDNA.

The germline V and J ends were trimmed by 5 bases and 8 bases, with 18 bases remaining between them. The V gene's germline CDR1 is MNHEY and CDR2 SVGEGT. This CDR3 has 14 residues. In the source study's methods: Amplifying reference gene primers gave estimates of nucleated cell counts. Only in-frame clones appear in the TCRdb table, and some are missing; sequencing was by immunoSEQ multiplex PCR. That table gives V, J and clone size, and the DNA gave D and trimming. The sample lists some 78,000 clones; approximately 90% were seen once. This rearrangement joins TRBV6-2 or TRBV6-3 to TRBJ1-2; D ambiguous. The sample consisted of peripheral blood. This TCR derives from a woman older than 75 with active or convalescent COVID-19. The chain's CDR3 is CASSSLGAGGGYTF. The CDR3 DNA is TGTGCCAGCAGTAGCTTGGGCGCTGGAGGCGGCTACACCTTC.